The entry below describes one T cell receptor beta chain. Its antigen remains unidentified. The entry originates in a study of PD-1 blockade in classical Hodgkin lymphoma. Findings and caveats of the study: CD4+ TCR diversity, unlike CD8+, rose significantly by C4D1.

Sample time point: cycle 4 day 1 (C4D1), after 6 weeks of nivolumab. Each patient's relapse followed autologous stem cell transplantation, and brentuximab vedotin exposure varied. Magnetic negative selection purified CD4+ T cells from thawed PBMCs. Sequencing was performed with immunoSEQ multiplex PCR; in TCRdb, only in-frame clones are kept and a portion is missing. The table shows 25,000 to 35,000 clones, with 70% to 90% occurring only once. Germline V gene data show CDR1 as SEHNR and CDR2 as FQNEAQ (reference sequence). The CDR3 length is 15 residues. The V gene lost 0 bases and the J gene lost 2 bases, with 8 bases spanning the gap.

This TCR derives from a human donor with classical Hodgkin lymphoma. The material sequenced was CD4+ T cells from blood, taken before the fourth cycle of nivolumab. The rearrangement joins TRBV7-9 to TRBJ1-5; D is undetermined. In DNA, the CDR3 is TGTGCCAGCAGCTTAGCCGAGGGCGGCAATCAGCCCCAGCATTTT. Protein: CASSLAEGGNQPQHF.